The rows below give T cell receptor beta chains drawn from one sample of a study of low-dose radiotherapy and immunotherapy resistance in tumors. TCRdb reprocessed the reads with MiXCR, giving one entry per CDR3 protein. The sample consists of about 39,000 distinct CDR3 sequences, less than 25% of them appearing once. This material consisted of PBMCs, taken after low-dose radiotherapy plus immunotherapy. The source is a female donor with ovarian cancer. CDR3s include the opening cysteine and the closing phenylalanine or tryptophan. Fields, in order: J gene, D gene, V gene, clone size, CDR3 DNA, CDR3 protein. A D gene is named only where the DNA matches it firmly. Rows give clone size only sometimes, using once, few, many, or a class for an expanded clone.

>TRBJ1-1|-|TRBV7-9|-
TGTGCCAGCAGCCCCGCCTTAGGGATCGTGAACACTGAAGCTTTCTTT
CASSPALGIVNTEAFF
>TRBJ2-1|TRBD1|TRBV19|many
TGTGCCAGTACCCGAGGACAGGGGGGGGATGAGCAGTTCTTC
CASTRGQGGDEQFF
>TRBJ2-3|-|TRBV6-2/TRBV6-3|many
TGTGCCAGCAGCCCTTTGGGGCGAAACACAGATACGCAGTATTTT
CASSPLGRNTDTQYF
>TRBJ2-7|-|TRBV29-1|-
TGCAGCGCCGCGTCTAGGGCCCGGTACGAGCAGTACTTC
CSAASRARYEQYF
>TRBJ2-7|TRBD1|TRBV6-4|many
TGTGCCAGCAGTGATACGACAGGGGGGTCTGCCGAGCAGTACTTC
CASSDTTGGSAEQYF
>TRBJ2-2|TRBD1|TRBV5-5|many
TGTGCCAGCAGCTTGGCCGGGACAGCCACCGGGGAGCTGTTTTTT
CASSLAGTATGELFF
>TRBJ2-7|-|TRBV30|many
TGTGCCTTGGGACCAGGGGGGACCTACGAGCAGTACTTC
CALGPGGTYEQYF
>TRBJ2-1|TRBD2|TRBV24-1|many
TGTGCCACCGGACTAGCGGGATGGGGTGAGCAGTTCTTC
CATGLAGWGEQFF
>TRBJ1-1|-|TRBV19|many
TGTGCCAGTAGTTTCGTTACCATGAACACTGAAGCTTTCTTT
CASSFVTMNTEAFF
>TRBJ2-3|-|TRBV28|medium-sized
TGTGCCAGCCGGGAGAACACAGATACGCAGTATTTT
CASRENTDTQYF
>TRBJ2-6|-|TRBV7-8|many
TGTGCCAGCAGCCGACGCTTATCTGGGGCCAACGTCCTGACTTTC
CASSRRLSGANVLTF
>TRBJ2-2|-|TRBV25-1|many
TGTGCCAGCAGTGAACCCCCTTCCGGCGCGAACACCGGGGAGCTGTTTTTT
CASSEPPSGANTGELFF
>TRBJ2-3|-|TRBV16|many
TGTGCCAGCAGCCAAGGGTACTCTTCAGATACGCAGTATTTT
CASSQGYSSDTQYF
>TRBJ1-6|-|TRBV4-1|many
TGCGCCAGCAGCCCTCGGACGGCGAGAGGACCCCTCCACTTT
CASSPRTARGPLHF
>TRBJ2-5|TRBD2|TRBV3-1|-
TGTGCCAGCAGCCAGCCATTAGCGGGTGAGGAGACCCAGTACTTC
CASSQPLAGEETQYF
>TRBJ2-1|-|TRBV9|medium-sized
TGTGCCAGCAGCCCCACCGGGGCACCTTACAATGAGCAGTTCTTC
CASSPTGAPYNEQFF
>TRBJ2-1|TRBD2|TRBV9|many
TGTGCCAGCAGCGTAGCCCTCGCTAGCGGGGACAATGAGCAGTTCTTC
CASSVALASGDNEQFF
>TRBJ2-1|TRBD2|TRBV10-3|-
TGTGCCATCAGTCAACAACCCGGACTAGCGGGAGTTGCTGAGCAGTTCTTC
CAISQQPGLAGVAEQFF
>TRBJ2-7|TRBD2|TRBV12-3/TRBV12-4|few
TGTGCCAGCACTCCGGGACTAGCGACCTACGAGCAGTACTTC
CASTPGLATYEQYF
>TRBJ2-1|-|TRBV5-4|-
TGTGCCAGCAGCCGGGGGCTAGCGGAATACAATGAGCAGTTCTTC
CASSRGLAEYNEQFF
>TRBJ1-3|-|TRBV1|-
TGCACCAGCAGCCAGAATAGACATGGAAACACCATATATTTT
CTSSQNRHGNTIYF
>TRBJ1-6|TRBD1|TRBV9|many
TGTGCCAGCAGCGTAAGGGACAGTACGAATTCACCCCTCCACTTT
CASSVRDSTNSPLHF
>TRBJ2-1|TRBD2|TRBV6-8|many
TGTGCCAGCAGTGAAGTGCCTAGCGGGGCGGATGAGCAGTTCTTC
CASSEVPSGADEQFF
>TRBJ1-4|TRBD1|TRBV20-1|many
TGCAGTGCTAAGGTCCAGGGGGAAGAAAAACTGTTTTTT
CSAKVQGEEKLFF
>TRBJ2-1|-|TRBV29-1|many
TGCAGCGGTAGGTTTGGTGAGCAGTTCTTC
CSGRFGEQFF
>TRBJ2-5|-|TRBV10-3|many
TGTGCCATCAGTGAGCGGGGCGGGGCGACCCAAGAGACCCAGTACTTC
CAISERGGATQETQYF
>TRBJ2-5|TRBD2|TRBV2|-
TGTGCCAGCAGCGTGGCGGGAGTAGATCAAGAGACCCAGTACTTC
CASSVAGVDQETQYF
>TRBJ2-7|-|TRBV21-1|-
TGTGCCAGCCGGGGAGCATACGAGCAGTACTTC
CASRGAYEQYF
>TRBJ2-1|TRBD2|TRBV7-3|many
TGTGCCAGCAGCAGAGGACTAGCCAATGAGCAGTTCTTC
CASSRGLANEQFF
>TRBJ1-1|-|TRBV2|many
TGTGCCAGCAGTATGCCAGGTGAAGCTTTCTTT
CASSMPGEAFF
>TRBJ2-3|-|TRBV7-3|many
TGTGCCAGCAGCCCCCGAGCGACAGACTCCACAGATACGCAGTATTTT
CASSPRATDSTDTQYF
>TRBJ2-7|-|TRBV7-8|few
TGTGCCAGCAGCTTAGCGGGGAGAAGTATCGACGAGCAGTACTTC
CASSLAGRSIDEQYF
>TRBJ2-7|-|TRBV28|many
TGTGCCAGCAGACGCCAGGGGTTTGGGGACTACGAGCAGTACTTC
CASRRQGFGDYEQYF
>TRBJ2-1|-|TRBV2|many
TGTGCCAGCAGTGACGGCGGGGCCTACTCCTACAATGAGCAGTTCTTC
CASSDGGAYSYNEQFF
>TRBJ2-7|TRBD2|TRBV5-1|many
TGCGCCAGCAGCCAATCGGGGGGGACCGCCTACGAGCAGTACTTC
CASSQSGGTAYEQYF
>TRBJ2-7|-|TRBV30|-
TGTGCCTGGAGTGTAGGGCCCGGCGGAGCCTACGAGCAGTACTTC
CAWSVGPGGAYEQYF
>TRBJ2-7|-|TRBV24-1|many
TGTGCCACCAGTGATTCCCGTGAGGGCTCCTACGAGCAGTACTTC
CATSDSREGSYEQYF